The 9 T cell receptor beta chains presented below share a single source sample, sequenced in a study of T cells in localized non-small cell lung cancer. The data were produced by immunoSEQ multiplex PCR, yet TCRdb's version contains in-frame clones alone and is incomplete. The sample has tens of thousands of clones, 85% to 90% seen once. The material was peripheral blood, obtained before any cancer treatment. The receptors derive from a woman between 35 and 75 years old with stage I lung adenocarcinoma.

The chain carries TRBV6-5 and TRBJ1-5; D gene ambiguous. CDR1 MNHEY and CDR2 SVGAGI come from the germline V gene. V was shortened by 8 bases and J by 3 bases, with 8 bases between the two germline ends. This CDR3 comprises 12 residues. CDR3 sequence reads: CASGPYNQPQHF. The CDR3 DNA reads as TGTGCCAGCGGACCATACAATCAGCCCCAGCATTTT.

On this clone itself: Other DNA sequences from this sample encode an identical CDR3 as well. The chain employs TRBV18 and TRBJ2-1, with 11 positions matching TRBD2. The CDR3 runs 14 residues. The V gene's germline CDR1 is KGHSH and CDR2 LQKENI. V was clipped by 3 bases and J by 5 bases; unmatched bases: 0. CDR3 amino acids: CASSPGLADNEQFF. The CDR3 nucleotides are TGTGCCAGCTCACCGGGACTAGCGGACAATGAGCAGTTCTTC.

The chain links TRBV6-5 to TRBJ2-3, with D possibly called TRBD1 or TRBD2 (6 bases each). The ends were cut back, 5 bases at V and 9 bases at J, with 15 bases in the middle. Germline values: CDR1 MNHEY, CDR2 SVGAGI. The CDR3 contains 13 residues. CDR3 residues: CASSPGGGGTQYF. The CDR3 DNA is TGTGCCAGCAGTCCCGGAGGGGGAGGCACGCAGTATTTT.

This rearrangement joins TRBV7-2 to TRBJ2-1, with no clear D. The CDR3 is made up of 15 amino acids. The V and J ends lost 1 base and 8 bases respectively, with 15 bases between them. Germline values: CDR1 SGHTA, CDR2 FQGNSA. DNA of the CDR3: TGTGCCAGCAGCTTAGTCGGAATCCCATTCGATGAGCAGTTCTTC. Amino acids: CASSLVGIPFDEQFF.

This clone was detected only once. The rearrangement joins TRBV29-1 to TRBJ1-1; tentative D call: TRBD1 (6 bases). Germline loops: CDR1 SQVTM, CDR2 ANQGSEA. The CDR3 runs to 13 residues. Trimming took 4 bases from V and 1 from J, leaving 10 bases between them. DNA for the CDR3: TGCAGCGTTGGACAGGTCCAGAACACTGAAGCTTTCTTT. Translating it yields CSVGQVQNTEAFF.

The chain recombines TRBV4-2 with TRBJ2-2, with D possibly matching TRBD1 (5 bases). Germline V gene lookup returns CDR1 LGHNA and CDR2 YNFKEQ. V dropped 0 bases and J dropped 5 bases, with 13 bases sitting between them. This CDR3 contains 16 residues. CDR3 DNA: TGTGCCAGCAGCCAAGAGGTGGGCAGGGCGACCGGGGAGCTGTTTTTT. Protein product: CASSQEVGRATGELFF.

The V gene is TRBV7-9, the J gene TRBJ1-1, with TRBD1 matching 7 bases. The CDR3 has 16 amino acids. Germline V gene lookup returns CDR1 SEHNR and CDR2 FQNEAQ (reference sequence). Trimming took 6 bases from V and 2 from J; bases not matched to a gene: 12. The CDR3 here is CASRLYTGTENTEAFF. As DNA, the CDR3 is TGTGCCAGCAGATTATATACCGGGACAGAAAACACTGAAGCTTTCTTT.

This chain joins TRBV6-5 and TRBJ1-2; 10 nucleotides align to TRBD1. Per germline, CDR1 MNHEY and CDR2 SVGAGI. Trimming cost V 6 bases and J 6 bases; bases outside gene matches: 7. The CDR3 contains 14 residues. CDR3 DNA: TGTGCCAGCAGATGGGACAGGGGAGGGGATGGCTACACCTTC. This translates into CASRWDRGGDGYTF.

This rearrangement joins TRBV18 to TRBJ2-5, with D tentatively TRBD2 (5 bases). V was pared by 0 bases and J by 2 bases, with 13 bases between. This CDR3 has 16 amino acids. Germline V gives CDR1 KGHSH, CDR2 LQKENI. The CDR3, as DNA: TGTGCCAGCTCACCACCGGCGGGCCTGAGTCAAGAGACCCAGTACTTC. This encodes CASSPPAGLSQETQYF.